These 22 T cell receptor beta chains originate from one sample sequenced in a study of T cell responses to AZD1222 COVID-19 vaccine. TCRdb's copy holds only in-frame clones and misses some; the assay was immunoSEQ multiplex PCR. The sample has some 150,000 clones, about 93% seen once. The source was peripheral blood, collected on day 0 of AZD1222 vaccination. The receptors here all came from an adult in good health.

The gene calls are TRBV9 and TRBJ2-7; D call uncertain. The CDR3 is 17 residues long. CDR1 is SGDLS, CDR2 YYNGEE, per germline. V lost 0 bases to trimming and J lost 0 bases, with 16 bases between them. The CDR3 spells CASSVGGSPPRSYEQYF. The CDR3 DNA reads TGTGCCAGCAGCGTAGGCGGCTCCCCACCTCGCTCCTACGAGCAGTACTTC.

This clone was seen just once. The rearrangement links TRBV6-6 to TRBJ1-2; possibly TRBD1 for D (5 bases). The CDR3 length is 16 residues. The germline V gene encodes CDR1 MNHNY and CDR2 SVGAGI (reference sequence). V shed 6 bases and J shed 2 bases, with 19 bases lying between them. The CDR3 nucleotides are TGTGCCAGCAGCCGGGACGTTTACGGGGACAACTATGGCTACACCTTC. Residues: CASSRDVYGDNYGYTF.

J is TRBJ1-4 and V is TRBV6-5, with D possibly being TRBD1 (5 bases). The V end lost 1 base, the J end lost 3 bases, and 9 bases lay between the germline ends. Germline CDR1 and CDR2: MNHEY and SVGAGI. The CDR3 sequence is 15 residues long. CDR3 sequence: CASSYLGTPNEKLFF. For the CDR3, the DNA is TGTGCCAGCAGTTACTTGGGGACCCCTAATGAAAAACTGTTTTTT.

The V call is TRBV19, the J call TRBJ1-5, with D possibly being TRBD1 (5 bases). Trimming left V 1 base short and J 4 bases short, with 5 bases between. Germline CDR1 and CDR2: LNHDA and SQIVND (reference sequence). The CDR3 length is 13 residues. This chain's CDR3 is CASSIGQNQPQHF. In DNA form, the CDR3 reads TGTGCCAGTAGTATAGGACAGAATCAGCCCCAGCATTTT.

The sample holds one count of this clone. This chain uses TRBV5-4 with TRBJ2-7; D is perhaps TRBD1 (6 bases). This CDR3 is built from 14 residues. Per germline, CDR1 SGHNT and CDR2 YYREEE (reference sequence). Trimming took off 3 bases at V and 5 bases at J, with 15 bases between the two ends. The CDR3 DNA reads TGTGCCAGCAGCTCCAATTCACAGGGTCACGAGCAGTACTTC. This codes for CASSSNSQGHEQYF.

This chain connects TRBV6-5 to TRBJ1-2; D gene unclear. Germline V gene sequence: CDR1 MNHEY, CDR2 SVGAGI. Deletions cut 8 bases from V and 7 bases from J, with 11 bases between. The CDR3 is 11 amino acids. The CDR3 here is CASGRGFGYTF. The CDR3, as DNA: TGTGCCAGCGGGCGGGGTTTTGGCTACACCTTC.

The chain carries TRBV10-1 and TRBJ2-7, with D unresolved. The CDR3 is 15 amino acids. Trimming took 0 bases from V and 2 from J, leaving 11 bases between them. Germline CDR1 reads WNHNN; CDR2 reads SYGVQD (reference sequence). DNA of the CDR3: TGCGCCAGCAGTGAGTCGACGGGCACAGCCTACGAGCAGTACTTC. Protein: CASSESTGTAYEQYF.

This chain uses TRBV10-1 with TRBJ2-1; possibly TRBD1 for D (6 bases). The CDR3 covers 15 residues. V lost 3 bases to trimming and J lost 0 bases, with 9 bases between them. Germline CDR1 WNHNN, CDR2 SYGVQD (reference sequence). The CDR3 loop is CASSETGSSYNEQFF. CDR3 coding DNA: TGCGCCAGCAGTGAAACAGGGAGCTCCTACAATGAGCAGTTCTTC.

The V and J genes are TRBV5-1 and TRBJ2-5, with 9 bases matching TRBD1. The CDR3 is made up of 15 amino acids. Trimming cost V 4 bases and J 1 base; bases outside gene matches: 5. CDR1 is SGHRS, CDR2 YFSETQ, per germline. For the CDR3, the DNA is TGCGCCAGCAGCCCGGGACAGGGAATCCAAGAGACCCAGTACTTC. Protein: CASSPGQGIQETQYF.

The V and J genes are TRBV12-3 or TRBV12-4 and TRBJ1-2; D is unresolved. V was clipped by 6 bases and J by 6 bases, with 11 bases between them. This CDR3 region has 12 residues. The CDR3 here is CASRGVKDGYTF. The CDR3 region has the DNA TGTGCCAGCAGGGGCGTTAAAGATGGCTACACCTTC.

Here the CDR3 DNA reads TGTGCCATCAGTGAGGCAGACAGTAGCAATCAGCCCCAGCATTTT. Protein product: CAISEADSSNQPQHF. The chain uses TRBV10-3 and TRBJ1-5; tentative D call: TRBD1 (5 bases). The CDR3 covers 15 residues. Trimming removed 2 bases at V and 0 bases at J, with 8 bases between. Germline V lookup: CDR1 ENHRY, CDR2 SYGVKD.

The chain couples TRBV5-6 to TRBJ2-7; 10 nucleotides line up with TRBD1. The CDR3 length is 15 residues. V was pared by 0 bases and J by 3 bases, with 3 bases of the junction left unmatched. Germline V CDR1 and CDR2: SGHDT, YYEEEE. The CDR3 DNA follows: TGTGCCAGCAGCTTGGTGACAGGGGGCGACTACGAGCAGTACTTC. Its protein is CASSLVTGGDYEQYF.

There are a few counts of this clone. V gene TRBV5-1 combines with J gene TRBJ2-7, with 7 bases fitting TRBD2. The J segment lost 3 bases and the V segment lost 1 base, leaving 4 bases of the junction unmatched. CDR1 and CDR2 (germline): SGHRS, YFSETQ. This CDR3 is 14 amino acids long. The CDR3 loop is CASSLWRGNYEQYF. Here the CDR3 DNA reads TGCGCCAGCAGCTTGTGGCGGGGGAACTACGAGCAGTACTTC.

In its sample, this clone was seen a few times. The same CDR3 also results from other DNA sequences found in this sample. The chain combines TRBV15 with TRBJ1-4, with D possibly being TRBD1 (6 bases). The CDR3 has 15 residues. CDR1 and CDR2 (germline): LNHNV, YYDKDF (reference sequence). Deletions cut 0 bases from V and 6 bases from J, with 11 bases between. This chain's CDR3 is CATSRDRGWDEKLFF. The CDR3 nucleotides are TGTGCCACCAGCAGAGACAGGGGATGGGATGAAAAACTGTTTTTT.

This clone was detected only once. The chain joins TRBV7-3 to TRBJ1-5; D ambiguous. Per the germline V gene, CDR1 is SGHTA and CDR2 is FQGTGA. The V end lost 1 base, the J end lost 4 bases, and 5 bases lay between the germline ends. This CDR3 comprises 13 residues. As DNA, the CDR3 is TGTGCCAGCAGCTTAAGCGTTAATCAGCCCCAGCATTTT. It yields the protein CASSLSVNQPQHF.

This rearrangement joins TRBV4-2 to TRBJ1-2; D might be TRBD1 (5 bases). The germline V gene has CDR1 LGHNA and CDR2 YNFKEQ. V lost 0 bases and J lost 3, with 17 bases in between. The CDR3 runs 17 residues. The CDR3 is CASSQDPFGAVDYGYTF. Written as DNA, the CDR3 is TGTGCCAGCAGCCAAGACCCGTTTGGGGCAGTAGACTATGGCTACACCTTC.

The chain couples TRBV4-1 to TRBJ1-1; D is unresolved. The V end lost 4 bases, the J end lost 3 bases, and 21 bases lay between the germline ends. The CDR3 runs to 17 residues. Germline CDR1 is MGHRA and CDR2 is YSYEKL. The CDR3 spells CASSPPSRTFGDTEAFF. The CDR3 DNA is TGCGCCAGCAGCCCCCCGAGCCGGACGTTCGGGGACACTGAAGCTTTCTTT.

DNA of the CDR3: TGCAGTGCTAGAATCGGTGAAAAACTGTTTTTT. Amino acids: CSARIGEKLFF. This sequence joins TRBV20-1 and TRBJ1-4; D is undetermined. Trimming pared 2 bases from V and 7 bases from J, leaving 5 bases between. The CDR3 sequence is 11 residues long. The germline V gene has CDR1 DFQATT and CDR2 SNEGSKA (reference sequence).

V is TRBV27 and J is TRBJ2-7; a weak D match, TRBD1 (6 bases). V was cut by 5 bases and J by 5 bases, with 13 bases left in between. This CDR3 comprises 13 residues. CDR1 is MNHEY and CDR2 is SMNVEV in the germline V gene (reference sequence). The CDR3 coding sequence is TGTGCCAGCAGTCCCACCGAGGGGGACGAGCAGTACTTC. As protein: CASSPTEGDEQYF.

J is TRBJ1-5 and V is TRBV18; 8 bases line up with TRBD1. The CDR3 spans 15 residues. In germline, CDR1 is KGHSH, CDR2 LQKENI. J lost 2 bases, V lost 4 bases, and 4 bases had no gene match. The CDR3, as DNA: TGTGCCAGCTCACAAACGACAGGGGGCAATCAGCCCCAGCATTTT. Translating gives CASSQTTGGNQPQHF.

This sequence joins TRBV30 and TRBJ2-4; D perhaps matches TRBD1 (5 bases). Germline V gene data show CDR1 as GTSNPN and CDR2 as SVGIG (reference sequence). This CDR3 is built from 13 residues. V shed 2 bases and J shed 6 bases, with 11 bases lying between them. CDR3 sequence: CAWSRVRGNIQYF. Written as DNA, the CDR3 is TGTGCCTGGAGTCGGGTAAGGGGAAACATTCAGTACTTC.

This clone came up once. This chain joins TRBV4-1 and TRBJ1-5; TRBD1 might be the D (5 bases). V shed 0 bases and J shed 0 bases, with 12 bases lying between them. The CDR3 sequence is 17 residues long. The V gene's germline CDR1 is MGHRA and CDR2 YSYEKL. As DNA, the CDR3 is TGCGCCAGCAGCCAAGACCCCAAGGGGTATAGCAATCAGCCCCAGCATTTT. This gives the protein CASSQDPKGYSNQPQHF.